The 20 T cell receptor beta chains below all came from one sample that was sequenced in a study of shared clonotypes between healthy human individuals. The table came from immunoSEQ multiplex PCR; TCRdb's copy has only in-frame clones and leaves some out. This table holds around 1 million clones, less than 85% found once. Sequencing was carried out using memory CD4+ T cells sorted from blood. Subset reported: CD45RA-negative fraction. These receptors came from a man younger than 35 in good health.

This clone was detected once. This chain uses TRBV4-2 with TRBJ1-2; 9 bases are shared with TRBD1. The CDR3 totals 15 residues. Germline V gene data show CDR1 as LGHNA and CDR2 as YNFKEQ. J was trimmed by 3 bases and V by 0 bases; bases with no gene match: 2. The CDR3 bases are TGTGCCAGCAGCCAAGACGGGGACAGGGACTATGGCTACACCTTC. Its protein is CASSQDGDRDYGYTF.

This clone showed up just once. This chain joins TRBV5-1 and TRBJ2-2; TRBD1 aligns across 7 bases. With 4 bases clipped from V and 6 bases from J, the junction kept 6 bases outside the gene matches. Germline loops: CDR1 SGHRS, CDR2 YFSETQ. This CDR3 is built from 14 residues. The CDR3 DNA is TGCGCCAGCAGCCCGGGGACAGTTCCCGGGGAGCTGTTTTTT. This encodes CASSPGTVPGELFF.

As for this clone: Other DNA sequences from this sample encode an identical CDR3 as well. This chain links TRBV7-2 with TRBJ1-6; TRBD1 agrees at 7 bases. J lost 5 bases, V lost 2 bases, and 0 bases had no gene match. CDR1 and CDR2 from the germline V gene are SGHTA and FQGNSA. This CDR3 is built from 14 residues. The CDR3 here is CASSLQGDNSPLHF. The DNA of the CDR3 is TGTGCCAGCAGCTTACAGGGGGATAATTCACCCCTCCACTTT.

The CDR3 region has the DNA TGTGCCAGCAGCTTAGCGGAGGGAGGGGTGAGGCAGTACTTC. It translates to CASSLAEGGVRQYF. This chain links TRBV7-9 with TRBJ2-5; the match to TRBD2 covers 7 bases. Losses at the gene ends were 0 bases for V and 11 bases for J; bases not matched to a gene: 9. Germline CDR1 reads SEHNR; CDR2 reads FQNEAQ (reference sequence). This CDR3 is 14 amino acids long.

This clone was counted only a few times. Other DNA sequences in this sample translate to the same CDR3. V is TRBV6-5 and J is TRBJ2-7; 10 nucleotides agree with TRBD1. Trimming took 2 bases from V and 0 from J; bases not matched to a gene: 1. CDR3 length: 15 residues. Per germline, CDR1 MNHEY and CDR2 SVGAGI. As DNA, the CDR3 is TGTGCCAGCAGTTACCGGGACAGGGGCTCCTACGAGCAGTACTTC. This sequence encodes CASSYRDRGSYEQYF.

This sequence joins TRBV19 and TRBJ1-2, with D perhaps matching TRBD1 (6 bases). In germline, CDR1 is LNHDA, CDR2 SQIVND (reference sequence). V lost 5 bases to trimming and J lost 6 bases, with 19 bases between them. This CDR3 region has 15 residues. The CDR3 DNA reads as TGTGCCAGTAGTCCCCCGAGGGGGGGAATGGATGGCTACACCTTC. Protein sequence: CASSPPRGGMDGYTF.

This rearrangement joins TRBV15 to TRBJ2-7, with 7 nucleotides matching TRBD1. The CDR3 sequence is 14 residues long. In germline, CDR1 is LNHNV, CDR2 YYDKDF (reference sequence). V dropped 1 base and J dropped 6; count of bases not matched to a gene: 6. The CDR3, as DNA: TGTGCCACCAGCAGAGGAGGGACAGCTGGCGAGCAGTACTTC. Translation gives CATSRGGTAGEQYF.

The CDR3 sequence is CASSQLLAGGHKDEQFF. CDR3 DNA: TGTGCCAGCAGCCAGTTACTAGCGGGGGGGCATAAGGATGAGCAGTTCTTC. The rearrangement joins TRBV14 to TRBJ2-1, with 13 bases that match TRBD2. The V segment lost 3 bases and the J segment 8 bases; nucleotides outside the gene matches: 10. The CDR3 totals 17 residues. Per germline, CDR1 SGHDN and CDR2 FVKESK.

In regard to this clone: This sample includes further DNA sequences coding for the same CDR3. The rearrangement joins TRBV9 to TRBJ1-6, with 7 nucleotides matching TRBD1. Germline lookup yields CDR1 SGDLS and CDR2 YYNGEE. The V segment lost 3 bases and the J segment 7 bases; nucleotides outside the gene matches: 10. CDR3 length: 16 residues. CDR3 protein: CASSAGTGAGNSPLHF. The CDR3 DNA follows: TGTGCCAGCAGCGCCGGAACAGGGGCTGGCAATTCACCCCTCCACTTT.

The rearrangement uses TRBV11-3 and TRBJ2-2; D is unresolved. V was shortened by 5 bases and J by 5 bases, with 12 bases between the two germline ends. Germline V gene data show CDR1 as SGHNT and CDR2 as YENEEA. The CDR3 consists of 14 residues. CDR3 nucleotide sequence: TGTGCCAGCAGCCGGAGCTTGGGTACCGGGGAGCTGTTTTTT. Encoded protein: CASSRSLGTGELFF.

The chain employs TRBV5-6 and TRBJ2-3, with no clear D. The CDR3 sequence is 15 residues long. The ends were cut back, 0 bases at V and 1 base at J, with 9 bases in the middle. Germline values: CDR1 SGHDT, CDR2 YYEEEE. The DNA of the CDR3 is TGTGCCAGCAGCTTGGATACTCGCGGCACAGATACGCAGTATTTT. This encodes CASSLDTRGTDTQYF.

The V gene is TRBV5-1, the J gene TRBJ2-7; 8 positions agree with TRBD1. Germline loops: CDR1 SGHRS, CDR2 YFSETQ. The CDR3 totals 15 residues. After removal of 0 bases from V and 2 bases from J, the junction contained 4 bases not matched to a gene. CDR3 sequence reads: CASSLAPTGAYEQYF. The CDR3 coding sequence is TGCGCCAGCAGCTTGGCCCCGACAGGGGCCTACGAGCAGTACTTC.

This chain connects TRBV5-4 to TRBJ2-7; 7 bases map to TRBD1. Unmatched junction bases numbered 9, after V lost 4 bases and J lost 5 bases. This CDR3 is built from 14 residues. CDR1 is SGHNT and CDR2 is YYREEE in the germline V gene (reference sequence). The CDR3 nucleotides read TGTGCCAGCAGCCCTGGACAGGCTGCCAACGAGCAGTACTTC. This gives the protein CASSPGQAANEQYF.

The V gene is TRBV5-1, the J gene TRBJ1-4; the D is unclear. V was clipped by 7 bases and J by 12 bases, with 19 bases between them. Germline-derived CDR1 and CDR2 are SGHRS and YFSETQ. CDR3 length: 13 amino acids. The CDR3 loop reads CASRDPHLQELFF. Written as DNA, the CDR3 is TGCGCCAGCCGTGACCCGCACCTCCAAGAACTGTTTTTT.

J is TRBJ2-3 and V is TRBV6-5, with 12 bases lining up with TRBD2. Germline lookup yields CDR1 MNHEY and CDR2 SVGAGI. V lost 7 bases and J lost 6; bases outside the gene matches: 8. This CDR3 is 15 amino acids long. CDR3 region: CASNPLAGGLDTQYF. Here the CDR3 DNA reads TGTGCCAGCAACCCACTAGCGGGGGGTTTGGATACGCAGTATTTT.

The genes are TRBV18 and TRBJ2-7, with D unclear. V lost 0 bases to trimming and J lost 2 bases, with 8 bases between them. CDR1 is KGHSH, CDR2 LQKENI, per germline. The length of the CDR3 is 14 residues. For the CDR3, the DNA is TGTGCCAGCTCACCACCCATGATACCCTACGAGCAGTACTTC. Protein sequence: CASSPPMIPYEQYF. Complete variable domain (other parts from reference TRBV18 and TRBJ2-7): NAGVMQNPRHLVRRRGQEARLRCSPMKGHSHVYWYRQLPEEGLKFMVYLQKENIIDESGMPKERFSAEFPKEGPSILRIQQVVRGDSAAYFCASSPPMIPYEQYFGPGTRLTVT.

Note on this clone: The junction shows a germline mismatch at one end, possibly a read error. The rearrangement uses TRBV4-3 and TRBJ2-2, with TRBD2 as a possible D gene (6 bases). The germline V gene encodes CDR1 LGHNA and CDR2 YSLEER. The CDR3 extends over 15 amino acids. The CDR3 sequence is CASSQDGGNPGELFF. Here the CDR3 DNA reads TGCGCCAGCAGCCAAGATGGCGGGAACCCCGGGGAGCTGTTTTTT.

The V call is TRBV7-9, the J call TRBJ1-6; no clear D gene. The length of the CDR3 is 14 residues. Germline CDR1 and CDR2: SEHNR and FQNEAQ (reference sequence). V was pared by 4 bases and J by 7 bases, with 11 bases between. The CDR3 here is CASSSDGGNSPLHF. The DNA for the CDR3 is TGTGCCAGCAGCTCGGACGGAGGCAATTCACCCCTCCACTTT.

The J gene is TRBJ1-2, the V gene TRBV29-1, with D perhaps matching TRBD1 (6 bases). The CDR3 is 12 residues long. The V end lost 4 bases, the J end lost 4 bases, and 10 bases lay between the germline ends. Germline lookup yields CDR1 SQVTM and CDR2 ANQGSEA. The CDR3 region has the DNA TGCAGCGTTGGGGACAACGGCTATGGCTACACCTTC. This sequence encodes CSVGDNGYGYTF.

The CDR3 bases are TGTGCCAGTGCGATCCGTAATGAAAAACTGTTTTTT. This sequence encodes CASAIRNEKLFF. The V gene is TRBV28, the J gene TRBJ1-4; D not certain. Germline CDR1 MDHEN, CDR2 SYDVKM. The CDR3 loop spans 12 amino acids. The ends were cut back, 9 bases at V and 4 bases at J, with 9 bases in the middle.